Each of the 19 T cell receptor beta chains below was sequenced from the same sample in a study of cytomegalovirus exposure and HLA in healthy donors. It was with 60 Vbeta and 13 Jbeta primers that the PCR ran. Clones were sequenced by immunoSEQ multiplex PCR, and TCRdb holds only the in-frame ones, with some missing. The sample data list some 120,000 clones. The specimen was PBMCs. Source of these receptors: a man aged 30 to 39 in good health and CMV-seronegative.

The CDR3 DNA reads TGTGCCAGCAGCCTTCCCGGTCAAGAGACCCAGTACTTC. As protein: CASSLPGQETQYF. V and J are TRBV6-6 and TRBJ2-5; D is ambiguous. Trimming left V 6 bases short and J 2 bases short, with 10 bases between. This CDR3 contains 13 residues. In germline, CDR1 is MNHNY, CDR2 SVGAGI (reference sequence).

This chain uses TRBV15 with TRBJ1-5; no reliable D call. This CDR3 contains 15 residues. Deletions cut 0 bases from V and 5 bases from J, with 11 bases between. Germline CDR1 LNHNV, CDR2 YYDKDF (reference sequence). Here the CDR3 reads CATSRDLSRDQPQHF. DNA for the CDR3: TGTGCCACCAGCAGAGATCTGAGCCGGGATCAGCCCCAGCATTTT.

V usage is TRBV28 and J usage is TRBJ1-2; D remains ambiguous. Trimming shortened V by 3 bases and J by 4 bases, and 15 bases separated the two germline ends. The CDR3 spans 15 residues. From germline, CDR1 is MDHEN and CDR2 SYDVKM. The CDR3 loop is CASSLSVGMLYGYTF. DNA of the CDR3: TGTGCCAGCAGTTTGTCAGTGGGCATGCTCTATGGCTACACCTTC.

This CDR3 reads CASSLALAGLYEQYF. Written as DNA, the CDR3 is TGCGCCAGCAGCTTGGCACTAGCGGGCCTCTACGAGCAGTACTTC. The J gene is TRBJ2-7, the V gene TRBV5-1; 9 positions match TRBD2. CDR3 length: 15 amino acids. After removal of 0 bases from V and 3 bases from J, the junction contained 4 bases not matched to a gene. CDR1 and CDR2 (germline): SGHRS, YFSETQ. The full variable domain, its missing parts supplied by reference TRBV5-1 and TRBJ2-7, is KAGVTQTPRYLIKTRGQQVTLSCSPISGHRSVSWYQQTPGQGLQFLFEYFSETQRNKGNFPGRFSGRQFSNSRSEMNVSTLELGDSALYLCASSLALAGLYEQYFGPGTRLTVT.

The chain recombines TRBV2 with TRBJ2-3, with 9 nucleotides matching TRBD2. Germline assignment: CDR1 SNHLY and CDR2 FYNNEI. The CDR3 totals 14 residues. V shed 7 bases, J shed 3 bases, and the junction held 5 bases outside the gene matches. The CDR3 sequence: CASKERGVTDTQYF. CDR3 nucleotide sequence: TGTGCCAGCAAAGAGCGGGGGGTGACAGATACGCAGTATTTT. The variable domain in full, completed from reference TRBV2 and TRBJ2-3, reads EPEVTQTPSHQVTQMGQEVILRCVPISNHLYFYWYRQILGQKVEFLVSFYNNEISEKSEIFDDQFSVERPDGSNFTLKIRSTKLEDSAMYFCASKERGVTDTQYFGPGTRLTVL.

The V call is TRBV27, the J call TRBJ2-3; TRBD1 matches 8 bases. The V segment lost 0 bases and the J segment 4 bases; nucleotides outside the gene matches: 3. Germline V gene lookup returns CDR1 MNHEY and CDR2 SMNVEV (reference sequence). The CDR3 is 15 residues long. The CDR3: CASSLSRQGSDTQYF. The CDR3 nucleotides are TGTGCCAGCAGTTTATCCCGACAGGGGTCAGATACGCAGTATTTT.

The chain couples TRBV29-1 to TRBJ1-2; D may be TRBD1 (6 bases). There are 14 residues in the CDR3. Germline V lookup: CDR1 SQVTM, CDR2 ANQGSEA. V was cut by 2 bases and J by 7 bases, with 17 bases left in between. Here the CDR3 DNA reads TGCAGCGTTGAAATCACGTCGGCAGGGGTTGGCTACACCTTC. It codes for CSVEITSAGVGYTF.

This chain uses TRBV4-1 with TRBJ2-3; 11 nucleotides agree with TRBD2. CDR1 and CDR2 (germline): MGHRA, YSYEKL. The V segment lost 4 bases and the J segment 1 base; nucleotides outside the gene matches: 10. The CDR3 length is 18 residues. CDR3 coding DNA: TGCGCCAGCAGCCTAGCGGGGGGGCAACGAATTGGCACAGATACGCAGTATTTT. Residues: CASSLAGGQRIGTDTQYF.

V is TRBV29-1 and J is TRBJ1-2; D possibly corresponds to TRBD1 (6 bases). This CDR3 contains 12 residues. V dropped 4 bases and J dropped 8 bases, with 14 bases sitting between them. CDR1 is SQVTM, CDR2 ANQGSEA, per germline. The CDR3 DNA sequence: TGCAGCGTTGGAATGGGGGCGCACGGCTACACCTTC. Translation gives CSVGMGAHGYTF.

The chain carries TRBV7-6 and TRBJ1-5; 7 bases agree with TRBD1. CDR3 length: 13 amino acids. V lost 5 bases to trimming and J lost 7 bases; unmatched junction nucleotides: 5. Germline V gene lookup returns CDR1 SGHVS and CDR2 FNYEAQ. This CDR3 is CASSPQGYQPQHF. CDR3 coding DNA: TGTGCCAGCAGCCCACAGGGGTACCAGCCCCAGCATTTT.

J is TRBJ2-7 and V is TRBV23-1; the match to TRBD1 covers 8 bases. TRBV23-1 is assigned to the ORF class and has an uncertain function. The CDR3 length is 17 residues. The junction had 7 bases not matched to a gene; V was cut back by 0 bases and J by 0 bases. In DNA form, the CDR3 reads TGCGCCAGCAGTCAATCGAGCGACAGGGGCTCCTCCTACGAGCAGTACTTC. Protein sequence: CASSQSSDRGSSYEQYF.

V gene TRBV7-3 combines with J gene TRBJ1-1, with D maybe TRBD1 (6 bases). This CDR3 contains 14 residues. Trimming pared 6 bases from V and 4 bases from J, leaving 15 bases between. In germline, CDR1 is SGHTA, CDR2 FQGTGA. CDR3 coding DNA: TGTGCCAGCAGTTACGGGGGGCCGCTCACTGAAGCTTTCTTT. Its protein is CASSYGGPLTEAFF.

CDR3 sequence (DNA): TGTGCCAGCACAGGGTCCGCCTATGGCTACACCTTC. Amino acid sequence: CASTGSAYGYTF. The rearrangement uses TRBV10-3 and TRBJ1-2, with D possibly matching TRBD1 (6 bases). Trimming left V 10 bases short and J 4 bases short, with 13 bases between. This CDR3 contains 12 residues. Germline V gene data show CDR1 as ENHRY and CDR2 as SYGVKD.

The CDR3 nucleotides read TGCGCCAGCAGCTTAGGCGGGGGCGTGGGTGAAGAGCAGTACTTC. This sequence encodes CASSLGGGVGEEQYF. V is TRBV5-1 and J is TRBJ2-7; D is perhaps TRBD2 (7 bases). The CDR3 totals 15 residues. The V gene's germline CDR1 is SGHRS and CDR2 YFSETQ. V was cut by 2 bases and J by 7 bases, with 19 bases left in between.

The chain uses TRBV27 and TRBJ2-7; possibly TRBD2 for D (5 bases). Germline V CDR1 and CDR2: MNHEY, SMNVEV (reference sequence). The V gene lost 2 bases and the J gene lost 1 base, with 6 bases spanning the gap. The CDR3 covers 13 residues. The CDR3 here is CASSLTGSYEQYF. The DNA for the CDR3 is TGTGCCAGCAGTTTAACGGGGTCCTACGAGCAGTACTTC.

As regards this clone: Germline and junction disagree at one end, which may indicate a read error. The chain uses TRBV5-6 and TRBJ2-7, with 14 bases fitting TRBD2. The length of the CDR3 is 14 residues. Germline CDR1 and CDR2: SGHDT and YYEEEE. The CDR3 region has the DNA TGTGCCAGCAGCTCCGGACTAGCGGGGGGCTCCCGGACGTTC. Translated: CASSSGLAGGSRTF.

The chain joins TRBV5-1 to TRBJ2-2; a weak D match, TRBD1 (5 bases). Trimming pared 3 bases from V and 1 base from J, leaving 7 bases between. The germline V gene encodes CDR1 SGHRS and CDR2 YFSETQ. This CDR3 region has 14 residues. For the CDR3, the DNA is TGCGCCAGCAGCTCGACAGTGAACACCGGGGAGCTGTTTTTT. Residues: CASSSTVNTGELFF.

CDR3 DNA sequence: TGTGCCAGCAGTTTAGCGGGGTTCGAGCAGTACTTC. As protein: CASSLAGFEQYF. J is TRBJ2-7 and V is TRBV28; weak D call: TRBD2 (6 bases). Trimming removed 2 bases at V and 6 bases at J, with 8 bases between. Looked up from germline, CDR1 is MDHEN and CDR2 is SYDVKM. The CDR3 contains 12 residues. The complete variable domain, with remaining parts taken from reference TRBV28 and TRBJ2-7, reads DVKVTQSSRYLVKRTGEKVFLECVQDMDHENMFWYRQDPGLGLRLIYFSYDVKMKEKGDIPEGYSVSREKKERFSLILESASTNQTSMYLCASSLAGFEQYFGPGTRLTVT.

The genes are TRBV4-1 and TRBJ1-4, with 10 bases aligning to TRBD1. CDR1 and CDR2 (germline): MGHRA, YSYEKL. J lost 6 bases, V lost 3 bases, and 16 bases had no gene match. The CDR3 is made up of 19 amino acids. The CDR3 DNA follows: TGCGCCAGCAGCCACGCGACAGGGGGCCTTCTGGCCTTCGATGAAAAACTGTTTTTT. It is translated as CASSHATGGLLAFDEKLFF.